The T cell receptor beta chain under discussion was sequenced for a study of cytomegalovirus exposure and HLA in healthy donors. Points from the study as a whole: Most CMV-associated TCR beta chains appeared HLA-restricted in a later analysis.

While unrecorded immune exposures were likely, the donors were nominally healthy when sampled. Primers: 60 Vbeta forward and 13 Jbeta reverse. TCRdb keeps only in-frame clones here, not all; method: immunoSEQ multiplex PCR. This sample's clone table lists roughly 27,000 clones. With respect to this clone: Its antigen is currently unknown.

Germline V gene lookup returns CDR1 SGHNT and CDR2 YYREEE (reference sequence). With 3 bases clipped from V and 6 bases from J, the junction kept 9 bases outside the gene matches. The CDR3 covers 15 residues. The chain is built from TRBV5-4 and TRBJ1-1, with 9 positions matching TRBD1. Sample: PBMCs. The sequence derives from a man younger than 40 in good health and CMV-seronegative. CDR3 loop: CASSSRDRDGAEAFF. CDR3 sequence (DNA): TGTGCCAGCAGCTCCCGGGACAGGGACGGGGCTGAAGCTTTCTTT.